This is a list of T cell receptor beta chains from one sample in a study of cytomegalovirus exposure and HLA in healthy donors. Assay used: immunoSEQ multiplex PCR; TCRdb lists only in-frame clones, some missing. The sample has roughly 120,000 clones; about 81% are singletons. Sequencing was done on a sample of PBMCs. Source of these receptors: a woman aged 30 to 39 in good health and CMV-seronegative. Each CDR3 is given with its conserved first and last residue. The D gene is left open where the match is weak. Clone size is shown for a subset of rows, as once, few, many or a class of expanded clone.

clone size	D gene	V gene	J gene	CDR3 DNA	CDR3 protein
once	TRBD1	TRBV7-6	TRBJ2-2	TGTGCCAGCAGCTTCAGGGGGCAGGGCGGGGAGCTGTTTTTT	CASSFRGQGGELFF
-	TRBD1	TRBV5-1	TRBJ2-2	TGCGCCAGCAGCTGGACAGGGGATGCGAACACCGGGGAGCTGTTTTTT	CASSWTGDANTGELFF
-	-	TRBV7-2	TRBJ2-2	TGTGCCAGCAGCACCCGACTAGTCAGGAACACCGGGGAGCTGTTTTTT	CASSTRLVRNTGELFF
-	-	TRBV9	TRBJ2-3	TGTGCCAGCAGCGTAGATAGCGTAGCAGATACGCAGTATTTT	CASSVDSVADTQYF
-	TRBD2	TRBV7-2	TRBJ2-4	TGTGCCAGCAGCTCCCGGGGGGGTGGGAACATTCAGTACTTC	CASSSRGGGNIQYF
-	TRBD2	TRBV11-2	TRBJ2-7	TGTGCCAGCAGCCAAGACCTGGCGGGGGGGAGATACGAGCAGTACTTC	CASSQDLAGGRYEQYF
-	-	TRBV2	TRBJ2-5	TGTGCCAGCATGGCAGGCCAAGAGACCCAGTACTTC	CASMAGQETQYF
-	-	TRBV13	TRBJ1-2	TGTGCCAGCAGCTGGGGGGGGCAGGGGATGGATGGCTACACCTTC	CASSWGGQGMDGYTF
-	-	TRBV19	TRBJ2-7	TGTGCCAGTAGTATTAAGTGGCGGGGAAGCTACGAGCAGTACTTC	CASSIKWRGSYEQYF
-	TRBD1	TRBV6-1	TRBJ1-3	TGTGCCAGCAGCTCACAGGGGGGCAGGGGAAACACCATATATTTT	CASSSQGGRGNTIYF
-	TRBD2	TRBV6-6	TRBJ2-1	TGTGCCAGCAAAAGCGGGGGGCCTCTCAATGAGCAGTTCTTC	CASKSGGPLNEQFF
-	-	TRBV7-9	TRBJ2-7	TGTGCCAGCAGCTTAACAGGGCCAGAGCAGTACTTC	CASSLTGPEQYF